A single sample is the source of the 26 T cell receptor beta chains below, sequenced in a study of blood T cell repertoires in COVID-19 (TCRdb year 2020). The library was produced with the immunoSEQ multiplex PCR assay. Here the immuneACCESS table is served through TCRdb, limited to in-frame sequences with V and J called. Missing clones are a known gap in these copies; in checked studies unresolved V genes cover under half, and the rest lacks a known reason. Recorded for this sample are hundreds of thousands of clones; about 90% of them occurred a single time. The ten largest account for roughly 2.3% of the sample. Sequencing used peripheral blood. Receptors originate from a young man with active or convalescent COVID-19.

The chain couples TRBV6-5 to TRBJ1-5; 7 nucleotides line up with TRBD1. Losses at the gene ends were 5 bases for V and 1 base for J; bases not matched to a gene: 2. This CDR3 contains 14 residues. Germline lookup yields CDR1 MNHEY and CDR2 SVGAGI. The CDR3 nucleotides read TGTGCCAGCAGTCCACAGGGGAGCAATCAGCCCCAGCATTTT. Amino acid sequence: CASSPQGSNQPQHF.

The chain recombines TRBV4-1 with TRBJ2-7; a possible D gene is TRBD1 (6 bases). The CDR3 has 12 amino acids. The V and J ends lost 4 bases and 4 bases respectively, with 8 bases between them. Germline V CDR1 and CDR2: MGHRA, YSYEKL. CDR3: CASSPQGYEQYF. CDR3 DNA: TGCGCCAGCAGCCCGCAGGGGTACGAGCAGTACTTC.

A word on this clone: Other DNA sequences in this specimen translate into the identical CDR3. The chain carries TRBV9 and TRBJ2-1; 15 bases fit TRBD2. In germline, CDR1 is SGDLS, CDR2 YYNGEE. This CDR3 is built from 15 residues. V was clipped by 3 bases and J by 7 bases; unmatched bases: 2. CDR3 protein: CASSAGLAGGNEQFF. The DNA of the CDR3 is TGTGCCAGCAGCGCCGGACTAGCGGGGGGGAATGAGCAGTTCTTC.

The rearrangement joins TRBV10-1 to TRBJ1-6; D not resolved. Germline values: CDR1 WNHNN, CDR2 SYGVQD (reference sequence). V gave up 1 base and J gave up 11 bases, with 9 bases separating them. The CDR3 covers 13 residues. The CDR3 is CASSEYGSTPLHF. The CDR3 DNA sequence: TGCGCCAGCAGTGAGTACGGGTCGACACCCCTCCACTTT.

This rearrangement joins TRBV12-5 to TRBJ1-1; the match to TRBD1 covers 7 bases. Germline CDR1 is LGHNT and CDR2 is FRNRAP. The CDR3 is 15 residues long. Trimming took 1 base from V and 3 from J; bases not matched to a gene: 5. CDR3 in DNA: TGTGCTAGTGGTTTGGGGTCAGGGGGGTACACTGAAGCTTTCTTT. Encoded protein: CASGLGSGGYTEAFF.

This clone appeared once. The genes are TRBV18 and TRBJ1-1, with TRBD1 matching 7 bases. The CDR3 is 14 residues long. Trimming took 3 bases from V and 6 from J; bases not matched to a gene: 7. The V gene's germline CDR1 is KGHSH and CDR2 LQKENI. CDR3 DNA: TGTGCCAGCTCACCGCCGACAGGGTTGGCTGAAGCTTTCTTT. Protein product: CASSPPTGLAEAFF.

The V gene is TRBV21-1, the J gene TRBJ1-2; the table's D gene call, TRBD1, was not cross checked with the DNA. TRBV21-1 is a documented pseudogene. This CDR3 has 15 amino acids. CDR3 nucleotide sequence: TGTGCCAGCAGCAAAGCGGGGACAGGAGCCTATGGCTACACCTTC. Translated, it gives CASSKAGTGAYGYTF.

This clone showed up just once. J is TRBJ2-7 and V is TRBV4-1; 9 bases fit TRBD2. Germline-derived CDR1 and CDR2 are MGHRA and YSYEKL. The CDR3 has 15 residues. V lost 3 bases and J lost 3; bases outside the gene matches: 6. The CDR3: CASSQAGTSFYEQYF. CDR3 coding DNA: TGCGCCAGCAGCCAGGCCGGGACTAGCTTCTACGAGCAGTACTTC.

The chain joins TRBV6-5 to TRBJ1-2; 8 bases fit TRBD1. CDR3 length: 16 amino acids. After removal of 2 bases from V and 7 bases from J, the junction contained 12 bases not matched to a gene. CDR1 and CDR2 (germline): MNHEY, SVGAGI. CDR3: CASSYLGAGQGAGYTF. CDR3 DNA: TGTGCCAGCAGTTACCTCGGCGCGGGGCAGGGGGCTGGCTACACCTTC.

The chain couples TRBV2 to TRBJ2-7; 10 bases map to TRBD1. CDR3 length: 15 residues. From germline, CDR1 is SNHLY and CDR2 FYNNEI. V was clipped by 6 bases and J by 4 bases; unmatched bases: 9. The CDR3 region is CASRTPGQGIYEQYF. The DNA for the CDR3 is TGTGCCAGCAGGACACCGGGACAGGGGATATACGAGCAGTACTTC.

The V call is TRBV29-1, the J call TRBJ2-5, with TRBD2 matching over 8 bases. Trimming took 7 bases from V and 2 from J; bases not matched to a gene: 3. Germline values: CDR1 SQVTM, CDR2 ANQGSEA. This CDR3 contains 12 residues. This chain's CDR3 is CSGVAGQETQYF. CDR3 sequence (DNA): TGCAGCGGAGTAGCGGGGCAAGAGACCCAGTACTTC.

The J gene is TRBJ2-3, the V gene TRBV3-1 (or the pseudogene TRBV3-2); possibly TRBD2 for D (5 bases). This CDR3 is 17 amino acids long. The V end was cut by 0 bases, the J end by 2 bases, with 15 bases between. CDR1 is LGHDT and CDR2 is YNNKEL in the germline V gene (reference sequence). CDR3 DNA sequence: TGTGCCAGCAGCCAAGATTTAGGGAGTTCTAACACAGATACGCAGTATTTT. Protein product: CASSQDLGSSNTDTQYF.

This clone was observed once. This rearrangement joins TRBV28 to TRBJ1-1; D gene ambiguous. The germline gives CDR1 MDHEN, CDR2 SYDVKM. Trimming cost V 8 bases and J 0 bases, with 4 bases left between them. CDR3 length: 11 residues. The CDR3 coding sequence is TGTGCCAGCGTCGTGAACACTGAAGCTTTCTTT. Translation gives CASVVNTEAFF.

Here the CDR3 DNA reads TGCGCCAGCAGCCAACGACCGACAGTCTCTGGGGCCAACGTCCTGACTTTC. Its translation is CASSQRPTVSGANVLTF. This sequence joins TRBV4-3 and TRBJ2-6; D is perhaps TRBD1 (5 bases). Trimming stripped 2 bases from V and 0 bases from J, with 11 bases between. Germline CDR1 LGHNA, CDR2 YSLEER. There are 17 residues in the CDR3.

This chain links TRBV27 with TRBJ2-3; 14 bases match TRBD2. CDR1 MNHEY and CDR2 SMNVEV come from the germline V gene (reference sequence). Unmatched junction bases numbered 22, after V lost 6 bases and J lost 2 bases. The CDR3 loop spans 22 amino acids. CDR3 in amino acids: CASRKGGLYGTSGRRPTDTQYF. The DNA of the CDR3 is TGTGCCAGCAGAAAAGGAGGTTTGTATGGGACTAGCGGGAGAAGGCCCACAGATACGCAGTATTTT.

This chain joins TRBV27 and TRBJ2-7; 10 bases are a match to TRBD1. V lost 4 bases to trimming and J lost 7 bases; unmatched junction nucleotides: 13. The V gene's germline CDR1 is MNHEY and CDR2 SMNVEV (reference sequence). This CDR3 region has 16 residues. The CDR3 here is CASSSLRTGGTWEQYF. CDR3 nucleotides: TGTGCCAGCAGTTCACTCAGGACAGGGGGAACGTGGGAGCAGTACTTC.

This chain links TRBV28 with TRBJ2-7; TRBD2 is a possible D gene (7 bases). V was shortened by 3 bases and J by 2 bases, with 14 bases between the two germline ends. Germline V gene data show CDR1 as MDHEN and CDR2 as SYDVKM. The CDR3 consists of 15 residues. The CDR3 region is CASSFRGGGPYEQYF. CDR3 DNA: TGTGCCAGCAGTTTCCGGGGAGGGGGGCCCTACGAGCAGTACTTC.

The V and J genes are TRBV5-1 and TRBJ2-3; 7 nucleotides agree with TRBD2. This CDR3 comprises 15 residues. Germline V gene lookup returns CDR1 SGHRS and CDR2 YFSETQ. V was pared by 4 bases and J by 1 base, with 6 bases of the junction left unmatched. The CDR3 bases are TGCGCCAGCAGCGGGCCTAGCGGAGGCACAGATACGCAGTATTTT. Translated, it gives CASSGPSGGTDTQYF.

This clone was seen more than once but under ten times. The chain carries TRBV25-1 and TRBJ1-1; D is uncertain. The germline gives CDR1 MGHDK, CDR2 SYGVNS. Trimming pared 4 bases from V and 0 bases from J, leaving 6 bases between. This CDR3 has 13 residues. CDR3 sequence reads: CASSVGLNTEAFF. The CDR3 DNA reads as TGTGCCAGCAGTGTTGGGCTGAACACTGAAGCTTTCTTT. The variable domain in full, completed from reference TRBV25-1 and TRBJ1-1, reads EADIYQTPRYLVIGTGKKITLECSQTMGHDKMYWYQQDPGMELHLIHYSYGVNSTEKGDLSSESTVSRIRTEHFPLTLESARPSHTSQYLCASSVGLNTEAFFGQGTRLTVV.

This chain uses TRBV6-2 or TRBV6-3 with TRBJ2-7; TRBD1 might be the D (5 bases). The CDR3 consists of 15 residues. Between the trimmed V and J ends, which lost 6 bases and 1 base, there was a span of 16 bases. Per germline, CDR1 MNHEY and CDR2 SVGEGT. The CDR3 coding sequence is TGTGCCAGCAGCTCCCAAGGGGCAGTGTCCTACGAGCAGTACTTC. Translation gives CASSSQGAVSYEQYF.

The genes are TRBV15 and TRBJ2-7; D is ambiguous. The V end was cut by 5 bases, the J end by 5 bases, with 16 bases between. This CDR3 comprises 14 residues. Germline values: CDR1 LNHNV, CDR2 YYDKDF (reference sequence). This CDR3 reads CATSSRLSAHEQYF. The CDR3 coding sequence is TGTGCCACCAGCTCCCGTCTGAGCGCCCACGAGCAGTACTTC.

The chain joins TRBV7-2 to TRBJ2-7; D possibly corresponds to TRBD2 (7 bases). The CDR3 length is 15 residues. From germline, CDR1 is SGHTA and CDR2 FQGNSA. With 5 bases removed from V and 6 bases from J, the gap between germline ends came to 20 bases. The CDR3 coding sequence is TGTGCCAGCAGCCCCTTGGGGGGGGCCCCCACCGAGCAGTACTTC. This sequence encodes CASSPLGGAPTEQYF. The entire variable domain, with the rest obtained from reference TRBV7-2 and TRBJ2-7, is as follows: GAGVSQSPSNKVTEKGKDVELRCDPISGHTALYWYRQSLGQGLEFLIYFQGNSAPDKSGLPSDRFSAERTGGSVSTLTIQRTQQEDSAVYLCASSPLGGAPTEQYFGPGTRLTVT.

This chain connects TRBV7-8 to TRBJ2-7; possibly TRBD2 for D (5 bases). Germline V lookup: CDR1 SGHVS, CDR2 FQNEAQ. The CDR3 runs to 16 residues. The V gene lost 3 bases and the J gene lost 5 bases, with 20 bases spanning the gap. The CDR3 bases are TGTGCCAGCAGCTTGCCACGGGGTAGTCCTATCCACGAGCAGTACTTC. This sequence encodes CASSLPRGSPIHEQYF.

The rearrangement links TRBV7-2 to TRBJ2-1; 11 bases are a match to TRBD1. V was clipped by 0 bases and J by 4 bases; unmatched bases: 2. The CDR3 has 16 residues. Germline V gene lookup returns CDR1 SGHTA and CDR2 FQGNSA. The CDR3 DNA is TGTGCCAGCAGCTTAGCCGGACAGGGGGCATACAATGAGCAGTTCTTC. Its translation: CASSLAGQGAYNEQFF.

This clone occurred a few times. The junction differs from germline at one of its ends, possibly a read error. This rearrangement joins TRBV5-8 to TRBJ1-5; D remains unclear. The CDR3 loop spans 15 amino acids. The germline V gene encodes CDR1 SGHTS and CDR2 YDEGEE. As DNA, the CDR3 is TGTGCCAGCAGTTTGGGCCAGTATAGCAATCAGCCCCAGCATTTT. Its translation: CASSLGQYSNQPQHF.

This clone was detected only once. The V gene is TRBV28, the J gene TRBJ2-7, with TRBD2 matching 7 bases. This CDR3 is 16 amino acids long. Trimming at V came to 6 bases and at J to 6 bases, leaving 17 bases not matched to a gene. Germline CDR1 MDHEN, CDR2 SYDVKM. The CDR3 DNA reads as TGTGCCAGCAGCTCATCGTCGGGGCCCCCGGGGGGCGAGCAGTACTTC. Its translation is CASSSSSGPPGGEQYF. The full variable domain, rest sourced from reference TRBV28 and TRBJ2-7, is DVKVTQSSRYLVKRTGEKVFLECVQDMDHENMFWYRQDPGLGLRLIYFSYDVKMKEKGDIPEGYSVSREKKERFSLILESASTNQTSMYLCASSSSSGPPGGEQYFGPGTRLTVT.